This T cell receptor beta chain was sequenced in a study of blood T cell repertoires in COVID-19. V gave up 4 bases and J gave up 1 base; unmatched junction bases: 4. The CDR3 is 16 residues long. Germline V gives CDR1 SNHLY, CDR2 FYNNEI. Sequencing used immunoSEQ multiplex PCR; TCRdb keeps in-frame clones, though not all of them. Here the sample spans about 240,000 clones, about 80% being singletons. The sample was peripheral blood. The J gene is TRBJ1-5, the V gene TRBV2, with 10 bases matching TRBD1. This sequence was found in an elderly woman with acute or convalescent COVID-19. For the CDR3, the DNA is TGTGCCAGCAGTGGACAGGGGGCGCGAAGCAATCAGCCCCAGCATTTT. Its translation: CASSGQGARSNQPQHF.